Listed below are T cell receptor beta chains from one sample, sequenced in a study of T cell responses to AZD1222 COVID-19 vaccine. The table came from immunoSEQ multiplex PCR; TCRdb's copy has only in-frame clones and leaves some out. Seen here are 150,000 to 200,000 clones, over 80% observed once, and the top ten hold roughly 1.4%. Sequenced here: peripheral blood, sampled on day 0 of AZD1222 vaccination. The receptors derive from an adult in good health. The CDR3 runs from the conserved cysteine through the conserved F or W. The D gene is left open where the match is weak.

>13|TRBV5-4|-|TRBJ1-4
CASSPEGREKLFF
TGTGCCAGCAGCCCGGAAGGACGGGAAAAACTGTTTTTT
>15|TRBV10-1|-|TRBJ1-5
CASSEILQGDQPQHF
TGCGCCAGCAGTGAAATCTTACAGGGTGATCAGCCCCAGCATTTT
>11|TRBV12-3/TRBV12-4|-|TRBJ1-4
CASSFSEKLFF
TGTGCCAGCAGTTTTAGTGAAAAACTGTTTTTT
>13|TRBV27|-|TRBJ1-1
CASTRTMNTEAFF
TGTGCCAGCACCAGGACAATGAACACTGAAGCTTTCTTT
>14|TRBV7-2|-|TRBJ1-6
CASSLGLGVSPLHF
TGTGCCAGCAGCTTAGGCCTGGGAGTCTCACCCCTCCACTTT
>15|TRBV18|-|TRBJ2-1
CASSPTGTNGNEQFF
TGTGCCAGCTCACCAACCGGGACCAACGGCAATGAGCAGTTCTTC
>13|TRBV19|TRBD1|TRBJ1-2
CASSRDSLYGYTF
TGTGCCAGTAGTAGGGACAGCCTCTATGGCTACACCTTC
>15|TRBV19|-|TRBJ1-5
CASSGSEYSNQPQHF
TGTGCCAGTAGTGGGAGCGAATATAGCAATCAGCCCCAGCATTTT
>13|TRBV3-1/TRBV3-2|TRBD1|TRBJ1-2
CASRLGQGNGYTF
TGTGCCAGCAGACTGGGACAGGGGAATGGCTACACCTTC
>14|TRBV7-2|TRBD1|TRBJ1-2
CASSLQEGAGGYTF
TGTGCCAGCAGCTTACAAGAGGGGGCGGGAGGCTACACCTTC